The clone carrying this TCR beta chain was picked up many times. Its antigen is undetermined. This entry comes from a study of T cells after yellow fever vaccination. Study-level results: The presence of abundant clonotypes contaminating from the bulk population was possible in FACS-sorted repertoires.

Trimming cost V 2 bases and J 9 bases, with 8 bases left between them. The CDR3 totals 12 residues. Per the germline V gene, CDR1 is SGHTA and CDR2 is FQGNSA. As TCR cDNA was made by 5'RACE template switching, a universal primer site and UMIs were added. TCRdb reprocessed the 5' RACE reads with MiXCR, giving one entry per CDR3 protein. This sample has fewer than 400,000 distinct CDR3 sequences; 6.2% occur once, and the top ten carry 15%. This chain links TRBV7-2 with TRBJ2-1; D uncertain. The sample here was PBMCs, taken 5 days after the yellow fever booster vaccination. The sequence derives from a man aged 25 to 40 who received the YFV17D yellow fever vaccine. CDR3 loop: CASSLPGPEQFF. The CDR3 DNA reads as TGTGCCAGCAGCTTACCCGGTCCTGAGCAGTTCTTC. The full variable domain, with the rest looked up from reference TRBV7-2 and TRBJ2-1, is GAGVSQSPSNKVTEKGKDVELRCDPISGHTALYWYRQSLGQGLEFLIYFQGNSAPDKSGLPSDRFSAERTGGSVSTLTIQRTQQEDSAVYLCASSLPGPEQFFGPGTRLTVL.